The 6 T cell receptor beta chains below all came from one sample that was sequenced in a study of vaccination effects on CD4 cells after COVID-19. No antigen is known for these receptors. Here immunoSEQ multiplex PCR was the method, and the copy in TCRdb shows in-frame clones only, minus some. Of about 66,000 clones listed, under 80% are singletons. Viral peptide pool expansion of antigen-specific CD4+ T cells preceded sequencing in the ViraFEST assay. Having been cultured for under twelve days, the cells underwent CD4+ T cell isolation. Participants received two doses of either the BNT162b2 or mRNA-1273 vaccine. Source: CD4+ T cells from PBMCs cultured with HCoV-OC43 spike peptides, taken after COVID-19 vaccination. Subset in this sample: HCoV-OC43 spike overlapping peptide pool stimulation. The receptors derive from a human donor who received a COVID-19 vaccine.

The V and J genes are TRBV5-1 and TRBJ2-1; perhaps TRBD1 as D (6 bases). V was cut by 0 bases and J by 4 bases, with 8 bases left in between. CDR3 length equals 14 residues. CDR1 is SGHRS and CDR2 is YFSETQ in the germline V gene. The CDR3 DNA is TGCGCCAGCAGCTTGGAGGACAGATACAATGAGCAGTTCTTC. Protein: CASSLEDRYNEQFF.

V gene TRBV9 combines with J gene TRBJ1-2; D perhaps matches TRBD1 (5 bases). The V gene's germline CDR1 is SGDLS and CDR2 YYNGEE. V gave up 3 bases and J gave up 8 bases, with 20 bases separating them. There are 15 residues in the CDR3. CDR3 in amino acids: CASSGQGTQRVGYTF. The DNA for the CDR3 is TGTGCCAGCAGCGGCCAAGGGACTCAGCGGGTAGGCTACACCTTC.

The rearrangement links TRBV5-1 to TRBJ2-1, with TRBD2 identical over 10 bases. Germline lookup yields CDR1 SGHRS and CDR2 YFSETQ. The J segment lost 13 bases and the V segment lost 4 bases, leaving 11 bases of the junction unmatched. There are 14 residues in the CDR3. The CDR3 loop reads CASSLGLAAPGQFF. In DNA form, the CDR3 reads TGCGCCAGCAGCCTAGGACTAGCGGCCCCGGGACAGTTCTTC. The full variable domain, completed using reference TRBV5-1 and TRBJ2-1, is KAGVTQTPRYLIKTRGQQVTLSCSPISGHRSVSWYQQTPGQGLQFLFEYFSETQRNKGNFPGRFSGRQFSNSRSEMNVSTLELGDSALYLCASSLGLAAPGQFFGPGTRLTVL.

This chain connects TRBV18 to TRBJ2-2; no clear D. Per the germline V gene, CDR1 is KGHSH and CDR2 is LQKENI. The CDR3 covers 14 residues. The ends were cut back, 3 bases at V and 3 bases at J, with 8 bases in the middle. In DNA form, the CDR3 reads TGTGCCAGCTCACCGGGCCAGTACACCGGGGAGCTGTTTTTT. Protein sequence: CASSPGQYTGELFF.

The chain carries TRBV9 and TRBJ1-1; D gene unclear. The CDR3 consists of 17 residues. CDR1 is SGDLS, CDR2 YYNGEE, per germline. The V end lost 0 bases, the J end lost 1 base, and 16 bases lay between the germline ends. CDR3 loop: CASSVDISLIQNTEAFF. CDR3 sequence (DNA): TGTGCCAGCAGCGTAGACATCTCCCTCATACAGAACACTGAAGCTTTCTTT.

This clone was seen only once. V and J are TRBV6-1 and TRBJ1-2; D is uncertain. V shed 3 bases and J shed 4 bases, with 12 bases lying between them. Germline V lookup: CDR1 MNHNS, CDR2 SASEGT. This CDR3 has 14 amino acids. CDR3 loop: CASSEKLAFYGYTF. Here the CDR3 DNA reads TGTGCCAGCAGTGAGAAATTAGCTTTCTATGGCTACACCTTC.